A single sample is the source of the 15 T cell receptor beta chains below, sequenced in a study of T-cell reconstitution after alpha-beta-depleted transplantation in children. Unique molecular identifiers were built into the TCRbeta library. TCRdb fed the PCR reads into MiXCR, producing one record per CDR3 protein. The sample has about 900,000 distinct CDR3 sequences; around 30% are singletons. Material: PBMCs, mostly from graft donor cells, obtained 360 days after TCRalphabeta/CD19-depleted stem cell transplant. All receptors come from a boy in the first two years of life who had a stem cell transplant for SCID, so the T cells may come from the graft donor.

A few counts support this clonotype. This chain uses TRBV6-1 with TRBJ1-3; 8 bases match TRBD1. The CDR3 is 15 residues long. V lost 8 bases and J lost 0; bases outside the gene matches: 6. Per the germline V gene, CDR1 is MNHNS and CDR2 is SASEGT. CDR3 sequence (DNA): TGTGCCAGCGTGGGGGACAGGAGCTCTGGAAACACCATATATTTT. This sequence encodes CASVGDRSSGNTIYF.

The rearrangement joins TRBV11-2 to TRBJ2-7; D is perhaps TRBD1 (6 bases). The germline V gene encodes CDR1 SGHAT and CDR2 FQNNGV. The CDR3 contains 15 residues. The V end lost 4 bases, the J end lost 1 base, and 14 bases lay between the germline ends. In DNA, the CDR3 is TGTGCCAGCAGCTATGAGACAGGTCAATCCTACGAGCAGTACTTC. Its translation is CASSYETGQSYEQYF.

This chain connects TRBV19 to TRBJ1-2; the D is unclear. The CDR3 totals 13 residues. Germline V gene lookup returns CDR1 LNHDA and CDR2 SQIVND (reference sequence). The germline V and J ends were trimmed by 0 bases and 5 bases, with 7 bases remaining between them. The CDR3 coding sequence is TGTGCCAGTAGTATAGATCTGTCATATGGCTACACCTTC. Translating gives CASSIDLSYGYTF.

As DNA, the CDR3 is TGTGCCACCAGCAGGCTGGAGGGAGAATGGAACACTGAAGCTTTCTTT. Translated: CATSRLEGEWNTEAFF. The gene calls are TRBV15 and TRBJ1-1; D is uncertain. V was cut by 3 bases and J by 1 base, with 15 bases left in between. This CDR3 is 16 amino acids long. Germline lookup yields CDR1 LNHNV and CDR2 YYDKDF (reference sequence).

The CDR3 bases are TGTGCCAGCAGCGTAGAGCCGGACCGGGAAAGCTCTGGAAACACCATATATTTT. Its protein is CASSVEPDRESSGNTIYF. The chain is built from TRBV9 and TRBJ1-3, with D unclear. V was trimmed by 0 bases and J by 0 bases, leaving 16 bases between them. The CDR3 extends over 18 amino acids. Germline V CDR1 and CDR2: SGDLS, YYNGEE. Based on the CDR3 plus reference TRBV9 and TRBJ1-3, the full variable domain is DSGVTQTPKHLITATGQRVTLRCSPRSGDLSVYWYQQSLDQGLQFLIQYYNGEERAKGNILERFSAQQFPDLHSELNLSSLELGDSALYFCASSVEPDRESSGNTIYFGEGSWLTVV.

The rearrangement joins TRBV7-2 to TRBJ2-2; the match to TRBD2 covers 7 bases. Germline V lookup: CDR1 SGHTA, CDR2 FQGNSA. CDR3 length equals 16 residues. Trimming cost V 0 bases and J 5 bases; bases outside gene matches: 6. DNA for the CDR3: TGTGCCAGCAGCTTAGCGGGCGGGGGAGCTACCGGGGAGCTGTTTTTT. Protein: CASSLAGGGATGELFF.

The rearrangement links TRBV7-9 to TRBJ2-5; 7 bases match TRBD2. With 4 bases clipped from V and 6 bases from J, the junction kept 14 bases outside the gene matches. CDR3 length: 16 residues. Germline values: CDR1 SEHNR, CDR2 FQNEAQ (reference sequence). The CDR3 is CASSSIMVASGQTQYF. The DNA for the CDR3 is TGTGCCAGCAGCTCCATTATGGTGGCTAGCGGACAGACCCAGTACTTC. Looking up the rest from reference TRBV7-9 and TRBJ2-5 gives the full variable domain: DTGVSQNPRHKITKRGQNVTFRCDPISEHNRLYWYRQTLGQGPEFLTYFQNEAQLEKSRLLSDRFSAERPKGSFSTLEIQRTEQGDSAMYLCASSSIMVASGQTQYFGPGTRLLVL.

V is TRBV28 and J is TRBJ2-5; 7 bases are a match to TRBD2. Germline-derived CDR1 and CDR2 are MDHEN and SYDVKM. Unmatched junction bases numbered 10, after V lost 5 bases and J lost 7 bases. CDR3 length equals 14 residues. The CDR3 loop is CASSPYGGVGTQYF. In nucleotides, the CDR3 is TGTGCCAGCAGTCCCTATGGGGGGGTAGGGACCCAGTACTTC. Supplemented by reference TRBV28 and TRBJ2-5, the full variable domain reads DVKVTQSSRYLVKRTGEKVFLECVQDMDHENMFWYRQDPGLGLRLIYFSYDVKMKEKGDIPEGYSVSREKKERFSLILESASTNQTSMYLCASSPYGGVGTQYFGPGTRLLVL.

This clonotype has a handful of counts. V is TRBV20-1 and J is TRBJ2-5; a weak D match, TRBD1 (6 bases). V was shortened by 0 bases and J by 5 bases, with 10 bases between the two germline ends. Germline V CDR1 and CDR2: DFQATT, SNEGSKA (reference sequence). The CDR3 is made up of 13 amino acids. The CDR3 region is CSARDNDRETQYF. CDR3 nucleotide sequence: TGCAGTGCTAGAGATAACGACAGGGAGACCCAGTACTTC.

The chain links TRBV6-1 to TRBJ2-6; D is possibly TRBD2 (5 bases). The CDR3 has 17 residues. In germline, CDR1 is MNHNS, CDR2 SASEGT. V dropped 10 bases and J dropped 0 bases, with 19 bases sitting between them. CDR3 sequence: CATIEGGRLSGANVLTF. In DNA, the CDR3 is TGTGCCACCATAGAAGGCGGGCGCCTCTCTGGGGCCAACGTCCTGACTTTC.

This chain joins TRBV12-3 or TRBV12-4 and TRBJ1-1; no clear D gene. Trimming pared 3 bases from V and 6 bases from J, leaving 17 bases between. The CDR3 has 15 amino acids. The CDR3 bases are TGTGCCAGCAGTTTTATGTCAACGGGGTTTCCTGAAGCTTTCTTT. The encoded protein is CASSFMSTGFPEAFF.

A few counts support this clonotype. The chain couples TRBV5-1 to TRBJ2-7, with D hard to call. Germline-derived CDR1 and CDR2 are SGHRS and YFSETQ. The CDR3 runs to 14 residues. V lost 0 bases to trimming and J lost 3 bases, with 10 bases between them. In DNA, the CDR3 is TGCGCCAGCAGCTTGGAGAGGCCTATCTACGAGCAGTACTTC. Amino acid sequence: CASSLERPIYEQYF.

This clonotype was found a few times. The chain recombines TRBV2 with TRBJ2-1; D ambiguous. This CDR3 has 15 residues. Germline CDR1 is SNHLY and CDR2 is FYNNEI. Trimming took off 6 bases at V and 0 bases at J, with 12 bases between the two ends. CDR3 sequence: CASSDYRSSYNEQFF. The CDR3 DNA sequence: TGTGCCAGCAGCGATTACCGGAGCTCCTACAATGAGCAGTTCTTC.

The chain is built from TRBV12-3 or TRBV12-4 and TRBJ1-5; TRBD1 matches 7 bases. The CDR3 is 17 amino acids. V lost 2 bases and J lost 0; bases outside the gene matches: 7. CDR3 sequence reads: CASSLRGLGDSNQPQHF. CDR3 coding DNA: TGTGCCAGCAGTTTAAGGGGGCTAGGGGATAGCAATCAGCCCCAGCATTTT.

In this sample, this clonotype turned up a few times. This chain links TRBV6-1 with TRBJ2-1, with 13 bases that match TRBD2. This CDR3 spans 16 amino acids. Losses at the gene ends were 5 bases for V and 7 bases for J; bases not matched to a gene: 8. Germline CDR1 MNHNS, CDR2 SASEGT. CDR3 sequence: CASSTPLAGGRNEQFF. The CDR3 region has the DNA TGTGCCAGCAGTACCCCACTAGCGGGGGGGCGAAATGAGCAGTTCTTC.